These 3 T cell receptor beta chains share one sample of origin, sequenced in a study of response to subunit inactivated influenza vaccine. A single record per CDR3 protein comes from TCRdb applying MiXCR to the RT-PCR reads. Here the sample spans hundreds of thousands of distinct CDR3 sequences, 15% to 19% being singletons. Source: PBMCs from blood, taken approximately 12 days after vaccination. The source of these receptors is a man aged 50 or older who received an inactivated influenza vaccine.

The chain joins TRBV7-2 to TRBJ1-5; D gene unclear. V lost 2 bases and J 1 base, leaving 6 bases between the germline ends. Germline CDR1 SGHTA, CDR2 FQGNSA. The CDR3 runs to 14 residues. For the CDR3, the DNA is TGTGCCAGCAGCTTAATCCCCAGCAATCAGCCCCAGCATTTT. This sequence encodes CASSLIPSNQPQHF.

The rearrangement uses TRBV6-5 and TRBJ2-7; TRBD1 agrees at 8 bases. Per germline, CDR1 MNHEY and CDR2 SVGAGI. Unmatched junction bases numbered 9, after V lost 0 bases and J lost 5 bases. This CDR3 region has 16 residues. The CDR3 nucleotides read TGTGCCAGCAGTTACTCCTGGGCAGGGGGCTTCAACGAGCAGTACTTC. Translated, it gives CASSYSWAGGFNEQYF.

This chain joins TRBV5-1 and TRBJ2-7; 9 positions agree with TRBD1. The CDR3 length is 15 residues. Germline assignment: CDR1 SGHRS and CDR2 YFSETQ. J lost 0 bases, V lost 4 bases, and 5 bases had no gene match. The CDR3 sequence: CASSKGQGLSYEQYF. As DNA, the CDR3 is TGCGCCAGCAGCAAGGGACAGGGTCTCTCCTACGAGCAGTACTTC.